Listed here are 6 T cell receptor beta chains from one sample, sequenced in a study of glioma-infiltrating T cells. TCR alpha and beta CDR3 regions were amplified from RNA using iRepertoire nested multiplex PCR. One entry per CDR3 protein, called by TCRdb with MiXCR from the multiplex PCR reads. In the table there are about 130,000 distinct CDR3 sequences, under 25% of which are singletons. The sequencing input was glioma tissue, nonneoplastic brain tissue, or PBMCs (not recorded which). Receptors originate from a human donor with low-grade glioma or glioblastoma, undergoing nonglioma brain surgery, or in good health (not recorded which).

This clonotype was seen ten or more times. The chain is built from TRBV25-1 and TRBJ1-1; the D gene is possibly TRBD1 (5 bases). The CDR3 runs 14 residues. V was shortened by 4 bases and J by 4 bases, with 13 bases between the two germline ends. Germline lookup yields CDR1 MGHDK and CDR2 SYGVNS. CDR3 DNA: TGTGCCAGCAGTGTAGGGGTCCGGGGCACTGAAGCTTTCTTT. As protein: CASSVGVRGTEAFF. The complete variable domain, with remaining parts taken from reference TRBV25-1 and TRBJ1-1, reads EADIYQTPRYLVIGTGKKITLECSQTMGHDKMYWYQQDPGMELHLIHYSYGVNSTEKGDLSSESTVSRIRTEHFPLTLESARPSHTSQYLCASSVGVRGTEAFFGQGTRLTVV.

This clonotype was counted many times. The chain employs TRBV20-1 and TRBJ1-1, with D unresolved. There are 11 residues in the CDR3. The V end lost 5 bases, the J end lost 3 bases, and 7 bases lay between the germline ends. Germline V gene lookup returns CDR1 DFQATT and CDR2 SNEGSKA (reference sequence). Here the CDR3 DNA reads TGCAGTGCTGGTAAAGACACTGAAGCTTTCTTT. This sequence encodes CSAGKDTEAFF.

This clonotype was seen more than once but under ten times. This rearrangement joins TRBV7-9 to TRBJ2-6, with a possible D match to TRBD2 (5 bases). V shed 3 bases and J shed 6 bases, with 15 bases lying between them. The CDR3 consists of 16 residues. Germline CDR1 is SEHNR and CDR2 is FQNEAQ (reference sequence). Written as DNA, the CDR3 is TGTGCCAGCAGCTTTGGACCACTAGTCTCGGCCAACGTCCTGACTTTC. Protein: CASSFGPLVSANVLTF.

J is TRBJ2-3 and V is TRBV25-1; D not resolved. The V end was cut by 7 bases, the J end by 4 bases, with 15 bases between. Germline V CDR1 and CDR2: MGHDK, SYGVNS. CDR3 size: 14 residues. The CDR3 nucleotides read TGTGCCAGCAAGAACCCGGGCACTGCAGATACGCAGTATTTT. This sequence encodes CASKNPGTADTQYF.

The sample holds a few counts of this clonotype. The chain links TRBV6-1 to TRBJ2-1; D call uncertain. Trimming removed 5 bases at V and 1 base at J, with 12 bases between. The CDR3 is 15 amino acids. The V gene's germline CDR1 is MNHNS and CDR2 SASEGT. For the CDR3, the DNA is TGTGCCAGCAGTCCCCATAGAGAGTCCTACAATGAGCAGTTCTTC. Its translation: CASSPHRESYNEQFF.

For this clonotype: Relative to the germline gene, one junction end is altered; a read error may explain this. This sequence joins TRBV12-3 or TRBV12-4 and TRBJ2-2; tentative D call: TRBD2 (7 bases). CDR3 length equals 17 residues. CDR3 DNA: TGTGCCAGCCGAAAACGGGTTGCGGGGGCTCGGTCCGGGGAGCTGTGTTTT. Amino acid sequence: CASRKRVAGARSGELCF.